This T cell receptor (beta chain) was retrieved from a study of blood T cell repertoires in COVID-19. Across the whole study: Acute-phase and convalescent COVID-19 samples originated in the United States, Italy and Spain. From T cells, B-cell-depleted T cells, or PBMCs came the material, which was cDNA or gDNA.

Methods used by the authors: Reference gene primer amplification in the assay estimated nucleated cell counts. Profiled with immunoSEQ multiplex PCR; TCRdb holds only in-frame clones, not every one. Clone size and V and J calls were adopted from that table, with D and trimming inferred from the DNA. The profile shows 87,000 or so clones, 65% to 90% of them singletons. Looked up from germline, CDR1 is MNHEY and CDR2 is SVGEGT. The V end lost 6 bases, the J end lost 2 bases, and 12 bases lay between the germline ends. CDR3 length: 14 amino acids. Sequenced: peripheral blood. The chain is built from TRBV6-2 or TRBV6-3 and TRBJ2-3; D possibly corresponds to TRBD1 (5 bases). The receptor's source is a woman older than 75 with active or convalescent COVID-19. The CDR3: CASSDRGSTDTQYF. The CDR3 coding sequence is TGTGCCAGCAGCGATAGGGGCTCCACAGATACGCAGTATTTT.